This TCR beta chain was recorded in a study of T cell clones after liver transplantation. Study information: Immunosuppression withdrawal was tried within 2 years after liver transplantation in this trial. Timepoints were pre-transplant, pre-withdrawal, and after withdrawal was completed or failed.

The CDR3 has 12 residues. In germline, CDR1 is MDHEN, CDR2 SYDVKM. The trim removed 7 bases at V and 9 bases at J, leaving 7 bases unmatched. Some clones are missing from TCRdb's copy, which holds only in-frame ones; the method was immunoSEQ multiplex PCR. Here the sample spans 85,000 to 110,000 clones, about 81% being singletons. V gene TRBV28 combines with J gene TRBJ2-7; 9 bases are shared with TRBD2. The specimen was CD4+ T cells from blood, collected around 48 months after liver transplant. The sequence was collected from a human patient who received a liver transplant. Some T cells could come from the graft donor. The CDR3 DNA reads TGTGCCAGCAAGGCGGGAGGGGTGGCGCAGTACTTC. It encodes CASKAGGVAQYF.